The 16 T cell receptor beta chains reported below all come from one sample, sequenced in a study of cytomegalovirus exposure and HLA in healthy donors (dated by TCRdb to 2016 to 2017). Library preparation employed the immunoSEQ multiplex PCR assay. The multiplex PCR relied on a mix of 60 forward primers for TCR Vbeta segments and 13 reverse primers for TCR Jbeta segments. Not all clones reach the TCRdb copy of this immuneACCESS table, which keeps in-frame sequences only. Checked studies attribute under half of the gap to unresolved V genes and leave the rest unexplained. This sample comprises approximately 160,000 clones, roughly 78% of them detected only once. The ten most abundant clones make up over 10% of the sample. The sequenced sample was PBMCs. These receptors came from a woman aged 45 to 65 in good health and CMV-seropositive.

In its sample, this clone was seen a few times. CDR3 coding DNA: TGCGCCAGCAGACCCGTCGGAAGGGGGAATGAAAAACTGTTTTTT. Amino acids: CASRPVGRGNEKLFF. The rearrangement uses TRBV4-1 and TRBJ1-4, with D perhaps TRBD1 (6 bases). The V and J ends lost 6 bases and 5 bases respectively, with 16 bases between them. Germline V gene sequence: CDR1 MGHRA, CDR2 YSYEKL. This CDR3 contains 15 residues.

The J gene is TRBJ2-5, the V gene TRBV7-8; D gene ambiguous. Trimming cost V 0 bases and J 5 bases, with 13 bases left between them. This CDR3 has 15 residues. The germline gives CDR1 SGHVS, CDR2 FQNEAQ. The CDR3 loop reads CASSLAGVAVETQYF. CDR3 bases: TGTGCCAGCAGCTTAGCCGGAGTCGCGGTGGAGACCCAGTACTTC.

This chain connects TRBV9 to TRBJ1-5; D uncertain. Trimming took off 4 bases at V and 5 bases at J, with 16 bases between the two ends. The CDR3 extends over 15 amino acids. CDR1 is SGDLS, CDR2 YYNGEE, per germline. CDR3 sequence (DNA): TGTGCCAGCAGCCCCCCCGGGTCGATCGATCAGCCCCAGCATTTT. Protein product: CASSPPGSIDQPQHF.

This clone appeared a single time. The chain recombines TRBV2 with TRBJ2-1; a possible D gene is TRBD1 (6 bases). CDR1 SNHLY and CDR2 FYNNEI come from the germline V gene. V gave up 8 bases and J gave up 3 bases, with 17 bases separating them. The CDR3 has 15 residues. CDR3 amino acids: CASGEQGSYYNEQFF. Here the CDR3 DNA reads TGTGCCAGCGGGGAGCAGGGGTCCTACTACAATGAGCAGTTCTTC.

The table lists this clone with a count of one. The CDR3 nucleotides read TGTGCCAGCAGTTACTCCCCTCCCAGGGAGCAGTACTTC. It translates to CASSYSPPREQYF. The chain carries TRBV6-6 and TRBJ2-7; the D is unclear. The CDR3 contains 13 residues. Germline lookup yields CDR1 MNHNY and CDR2 SVGAGI (reference sequence). V was pared by 0 bases and J by 7 bases, with 10 bases between.

This chain joins TRBV27 and TRBJ2-4, with D perhaps TRBD1 (5 bases). V was shortened by 6 bases and J by 0 bases, with 12 bases between the two germline ends. CDR3 size: 15 residues. Germline CDR1 and CDR2: MNHEY and SMNVEV (reference sequence). This chain's CDR3 is CASRPGSLAKNIQYF. The CDR3 bases are TGTGCCAGCAGGCCAGGGTCCTTAGCCAAAAACATTCAGTACTTC.

The count of this clone is one. The chain couples TRBV27 to TRBJ1-2; D remains ambiguous. Trimming stripped 2 bases from V and 4 bases from J, with 14 bases between. This CDR3 contains 15 residues. The germline V gene has CDR1 MNHEY and CDR2 SMNVEV (reference sequence). CDR3 sequence reads: CASSLVPATAYGYTF. The CDR3 nucleotides read TGTGCCAGCAGTTTAGTCCCAGCCACAGCCTATGGCTACACCTTC.

The table lists this clone with a few counts. The chain links TRBV6-5 to TRBJ1-3, with D possibly matching TRBD1 (5 bases). Germline-derived CDR1 and CDR2 are MNHEY and SVGAGI. The CDR3 runs to 15 residues. The ends were cut back, 6 bases at V and 2 bases at J, with 14 bases in the middle. The DNA of the CDR3 is TGTGCCAGCAGCCCTACAGGAGAAGCTGGAAACACCATATATTTT. It encodes CASSPTGEAGNTIYF.

The V call is TRBV5-1, the J call TRBJ2-1; D is undetermined. There are 13 residues in the CDR3. The germline V gene has CDR1 SGHRS and CDR2 YFSETQ. Trimming removed 0 bases at V and 5 bases at J, with 6 bases between. DNA of the CDR3: TGCGCCAGCAGCTTGGACTTGAACAATGAGCAGTTCTTC. Amino acids: CASSLDLNNEQFF. Based on the CDR3 plus reference TRBV5-1 and TRBJ2-1, the full variable domain is KAGVTQTPRYLIKTRGQQVTLSCSPISGHRSVSWYQQTPGQGLQFLFEYFSETQRNKGNFPGRFSGRQFSNSRSEMNVSTLELGDSALYLCASSLDLNNEQFFGPGTRLTVL.

This clone was seen only once. This chain links TRBV6-5 with TRBJ1-5; no firm D call. V dropped 0 bases and J dropped 2 bases, with 5 bases sitting between them. The CDR3 spans 14 residues. CDR1 MNHEY and CDR2 SVGAGI come from the germline V gene. The CDR3 loop is CASSYSRGNQPQHF. The CDR3 nucleotides read TGTGCCAGCAGTTACTCGAGGGGCAATCAGCCCCAGCATTTT.

The V gene is TRBV5-4, the J gene TRBJ2-3; the D gene is possibly TRBD1 (6 bases). The CDR3 spans 14 residues. Germline values: CDR1 SGHNT, CDR2 YYREEE (reference sequence). Trimming left V 1 base short and J 4 bases short, with 10 bases between. The CDR3 coding sequence is TGTGCCAGCAGCTTGAAACAGGGCGCAGATACGCAGTATTTT. Residues: CASSLKQGADTQYF. The whole variable domain, remainder taken from reference TRBV5-4 and TRBJ2-3, is ETGVTQSPTHLIKTRGQQVTLRCSSQSGHNTVSWYQQALGQGPQFIFQYYREEENGRGNFPPRFSGLQFPNYSSELNVNALELDDSALYLCASSLKQGADTQYFGPGTRLTVL.

In this sample, this clone turned up a few times. This chain connects TRBV15 to TRBJ1-1; D unresolved. The CDR3 totals 15 residues. Between the trimmed V and J ends, which lost 1 base and 7 bases, there was a span of 16 bases. CDR1 is LNHNV and CDR2 is YYDKDF in the germline V gene (reference sequence). CDR3 nucleotide sequence: TGTGCCACCAGCAGAGGTTTGGAGGGCAACGGTGAAGCTTTCTTT. Translating it yields CATSRGLEGNGEAFF.

V gene TRBV5-1 combines with J gene TRBJ1-1, with TRBD1 matching over 10 bases. CDR1 SGHRS and CDR2 YFSETQ come from the germline V gene. This CDR3 is built from 15 residues. With V trimmed by 4 bases and J by 1 base, 4 bases remained unmatched. The CDR3 spells CASSADRGTNTEAFF. CDR3 DNA sequence: TGCGCCAGCAGCGCGGACAGGGGGACGAACACTGAAGCTTTCTTT.

CDR3 amino acids: CASRRSGTANSPLHF. CDR3 coding DNA: TGTGCCAGCAGGAGGTCCGGGACAGCCAATTCACCCCTCCACTTT. The chain carries TRBV6-5 and TRBJ1-6, with 7 nucleotides matching TRBD1. The CDR3 is 15 amino acids. The V and J ends lost 6 bases and 7 bases, in that order; junction bases with no gene match: 9. The germline CDR1 and CDR2 sequences are MNHEY and SVGAGI.

The V and J genes are TRBV6-5 and TRBJ2-7; D gene ambiguous. The CDR3 consists of 13 residues. V lost 5 bases, J lost 0 bases, and 8 bases lay in between. CDR1 is MNHEY, CDR2 SVGAGI, per germline. CDR3 protein: CASSVTSSYEQYF. The CDR3 nucleotides read TGTGCCAGCAGTGTAACTTCCTCCTACGAGCAGTACTTC.

The chain is built from TRBV6-5 and TRBJ1-2, with D possibly being TRBD1 (5 bases). The germline V and J ends were trimmed by 7 bases and 4 bases, with 16 bases remaining between them. Per the germline V gene, CDR1 is MNHEY and CDR2 is SVGAGI. CDR3 length equals 14 residues. The CDR3 is CASTPRQGVYGYTF. The CDR3 DNA sequence: TGTGCCAGCACCCCTCGTCAGGGTGTCTATGGCTACACCTTC.